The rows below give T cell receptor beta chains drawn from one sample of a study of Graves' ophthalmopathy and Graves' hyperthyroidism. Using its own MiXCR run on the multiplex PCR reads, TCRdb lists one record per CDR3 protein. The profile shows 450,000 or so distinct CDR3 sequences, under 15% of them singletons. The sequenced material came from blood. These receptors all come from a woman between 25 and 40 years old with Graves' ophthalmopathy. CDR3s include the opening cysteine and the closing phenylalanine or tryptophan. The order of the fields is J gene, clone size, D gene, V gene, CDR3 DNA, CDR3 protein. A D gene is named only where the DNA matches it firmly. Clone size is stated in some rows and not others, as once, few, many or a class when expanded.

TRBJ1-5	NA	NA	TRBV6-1	TGTGCCAGCAGTGAAATGGGAGGGACAAGCAATCAGCCCCAGCATTTT	CASSEMGGTSNQPQHF
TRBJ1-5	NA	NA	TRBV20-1	TGCAGTGCTAGAGTTTTAGGACACCTTAGCAATCAGCCCCAGCATTTT	CSARVLGHLSNQPQHF
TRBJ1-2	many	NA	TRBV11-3	TGTGCCAGCAGCTCGATGACTTCACCTCGGGGCTACACCTTC	CASSSMTSPRGYTF
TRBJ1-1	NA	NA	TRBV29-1	TGCAGCGTTGAGAGGGACGCAATAACTGAAGCTTTCTTT	CSVERDAITEAFF
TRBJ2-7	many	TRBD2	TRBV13	TGTGCCAGCAGCCCATGGGGTAGCGGGGGCTCCTACGAGCAGTACTTC	CASSPWGSGGSYEQYF
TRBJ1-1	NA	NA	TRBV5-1	TGCGCCAGCAGCGCGGGGTCCAACACTGAAGCTTTCTTT	CASSAGSNTEAFF
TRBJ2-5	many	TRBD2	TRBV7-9	TGTGCCAGCAGCTTAAAGGCTAGCGGGGGGCAAGAGACCCAGTACTTC	CASSLKASGGQETQYF
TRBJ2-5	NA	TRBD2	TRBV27	TGTGCCAGCAGTTTACTTGGGCTAGCGGGGGCCCAAGAGACCCAGTACTTC	CASSLLGLAGAQETQYF
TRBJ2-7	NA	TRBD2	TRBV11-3	TGTGCCAGCAGCTTAGGGGGGTTAACTAGCGGCACTACGACGTGGAGCTACGAGCAGTACTTC	CASSLGGLTSGTTTWSYEQYF
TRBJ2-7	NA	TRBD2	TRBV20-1	TGCAGTGCTAGATCCTCTAGCGGGAGCTCCTACGAGCAGTACTTC	CSARSSSGSSYEQYF
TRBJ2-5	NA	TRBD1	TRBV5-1	TGCGCCAGCAGCTGGACCCCAGACAGGGGAGGAGAGACCCAGGACTTC	CASSWTPDRGGETQDF
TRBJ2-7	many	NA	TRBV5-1	TGCGCCAGCGCCCAGGGACAATGGTACGAGCAGTACTTC	CASAQGQWYEQYF
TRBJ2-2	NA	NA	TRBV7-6	TGTGCCAGCAGCTTACCGGGAATCCCCGGGGAGCTGTTTTTT	CASSLPGIPGELFF
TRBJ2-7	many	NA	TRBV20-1	TGCAGTGCGGCAATGTCCTACTACGAGCAGTACTTC	CSAAMSYYEQYF
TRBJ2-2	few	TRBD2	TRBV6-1	TGTGCCGGCAGTGGAGGGGACTACTCCGGGGAGCTGTTTTTT	CAGSGGDYSGELFF
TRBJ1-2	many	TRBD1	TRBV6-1	TGTGCCAGCAGCGATGGGACAGGGGGTTCCCATGGCTACACCTTC	CASSDGTGGSHGYTF
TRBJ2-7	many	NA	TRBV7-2	TGTGCCAGCAGCTTAGGACCGGGACCCTACGAGCAGTACTTC	CASSLGPGPYEQYF
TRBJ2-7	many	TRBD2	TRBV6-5	TGTGCCAGCAGTTACCTGACTAGCGGGAGTGAGTACGAGCAGTACTTC	CASSYLTSGSEYEQYF
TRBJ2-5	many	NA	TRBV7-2	TGTGCCAGCAGCTCCTCGGGAAAGACCCAGTACTTC	CASSSSGKTQYF
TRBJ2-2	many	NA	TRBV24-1	TGTGCCACCAGATCGGCGGGCAACCAAGGCGGGGAGCTGTTTTTT	CATRSAGNQGGELFF
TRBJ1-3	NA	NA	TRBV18	TGTGCCAGCTCACTTTCAGCCAACTCTGGAAACACCATATATTTT	CASSLSANSGNTIYF
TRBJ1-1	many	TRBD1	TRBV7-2	TGTGCCAGCAGCCTACGCCCGGGACAGGGGAACACTGAAGCTTTCTTT	CASSLRPGQGNTEAFF
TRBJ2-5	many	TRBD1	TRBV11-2	TGTGCCAGCAGCAAGTGGGGACAGGGCGGCCAGCCTGTGGAGACCCAGTACTTC	CASSKWGQGGQPVETQYF
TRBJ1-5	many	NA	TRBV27	TGTGCCAGCAGTGACGGCCCGGTAGGGCCCCAGCATTTT	CASSDGPVGPQHF
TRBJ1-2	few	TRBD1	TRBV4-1	TGCGCCAGCAGCCAAGTTTTTTGGGACAGCTATGGCTACACCTTC	CASSQVFWDSYGYTF
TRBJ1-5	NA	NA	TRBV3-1	TGTGCCAGCAGCCAAGAATTCAGGGCTCGGCCCCAGCATTTT	CASSQEFRARPQHF
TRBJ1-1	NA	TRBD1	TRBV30	TGTGCCTGGAGTCAAAGGGACAGCACTGAAGCTTTCTTT	CAWSQRDSTEAFF
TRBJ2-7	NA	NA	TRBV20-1	TGCAGTGCTAGAGATTGGGAAAGGAGCGACTACGAGCAGTACTTC	CSARDWERSDYEQYF
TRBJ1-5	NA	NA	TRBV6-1	TGTGCCAGCAGTGAAGCGGAAGGGGGGAATCAGCCCCAGCATTTT	CASSEAEGGNQPQHF
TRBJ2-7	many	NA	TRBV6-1	TGTGCCAGCAGCCGCTCTGGGGCCTTCTACGAGCAGTACTTC	CASSRSGAFYEQYF
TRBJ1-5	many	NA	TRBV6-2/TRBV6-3	TGTGCCAGCATGGAGAGGGATCAGCCCCAGCATTTT	CASMERDQPQHF
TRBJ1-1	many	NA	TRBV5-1	TGCGCCAGCAGCTTCTCACAGGGAGTGAACACTGAAGCTTTCTTT	CASSFSQGVNTEAFF
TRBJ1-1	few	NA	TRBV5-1	TGCGCCAGCAGCCCCATCTCCAAAGGGAACACTGAAGCTTTCTTT	CASSPISKGNTEAFF
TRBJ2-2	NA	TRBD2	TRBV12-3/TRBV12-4	TGTGCCAGCAGTTTGGTAGCGGGAGTACTAATGACCGGGGAGCTGTTTTTT	CASSLVAGVLMTGELFF
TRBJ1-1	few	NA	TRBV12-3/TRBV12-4	TGTGCCAGCACCCCGGGCTTGGCGAACACTGAAGCTTTCTTT	CASTPGLANTEAFF
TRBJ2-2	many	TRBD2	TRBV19	TGTGCCAGTAGTATCGTGGGACTAGGGAACACCGGGGAGCTGTTTTTT	CASSIVGLGNTGELFF
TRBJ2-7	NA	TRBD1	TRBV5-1	TGCGCCAGCAGCGGGAACCGGGACAGGGGGCGTAGCGTTGCCTACGAGCAGTACTTC	CASSGNRDRGRSVAYEQYF
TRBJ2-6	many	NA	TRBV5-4	TGTGCCAGCAGCTTGTACGAGAAGGGGGACACCTACTCTGGGGCCAACGTCCTGACTTTC	CASSLYEKGDTYSGANVLTF
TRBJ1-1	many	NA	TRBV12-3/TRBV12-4	TGTGCCAGCAGTTTTCTCAGGAACACTGAAGCTTTCTTT	CASSFLRNTEAFF
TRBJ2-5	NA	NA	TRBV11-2	TGTGCCAGCAGCGAAACCAGGGTTTCAGAGACGGGGTACTTC	CASSETRVSETGYF
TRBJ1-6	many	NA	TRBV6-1	TGTGCCAGCAGTAAATCAGGTTCCCTCTATAATTCACCCCTCCACTTT	CASSKSGSLYNSPLHF
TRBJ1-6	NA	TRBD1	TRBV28	TGTGCCAGCAGTCCCCCCGGGACAGCCCCATATAATTCACCCCTCCACTTT	CASSPPGTAPYNSPLHF
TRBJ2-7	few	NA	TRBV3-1	TGTGCCAGCAGCCAAGATCCCGACAGCTCCTACGAGCAGTACTTC	CASSQDPDSSYEQYF
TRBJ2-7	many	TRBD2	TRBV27	TGTGCCAGCAGACGCAGCGGGGGTTACTACGAGCAGTACTTC	CASRRSGGYYEQYF
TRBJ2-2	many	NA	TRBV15	TGTGCCACCAGCCGCCATAACACCGGGGAGCTGTTTTTT	CATSRHNTGELFF
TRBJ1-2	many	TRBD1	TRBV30	TGTGCCTGGAGTCCCGGGACAGGGAGGAGCAGCTACACCTTC	CAWSPGTGRSSYTF
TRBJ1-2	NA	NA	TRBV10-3	TGTGCCATCAGTGGCCAGGGGCGCTATGGCTACACCTTC	CAISGQGRYGYTF
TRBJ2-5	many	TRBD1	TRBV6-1	TGTGCCAGCAGTGTTGAGACAGGGGGCGGATTGAAGACCCAGTACTTC	CASSVETGGGLKTQYF
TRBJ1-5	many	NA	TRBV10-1	TGCGCCAGCTTCCGGGCCCTTGGGCGATTAGGGCAGCCCCAGCATTTT	CASFRALGRLGQPQHF
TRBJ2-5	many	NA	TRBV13	TGTGCCAGCAGCTTCGAAGGGACACCTCAGGAGACCCAGTACTTC	CASSFEGTPQETQYF
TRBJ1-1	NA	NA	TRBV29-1	TGCAGCGTAACCGAGAGGGACACTGAAGCTTTCTTT	CSVTERDTEAFF
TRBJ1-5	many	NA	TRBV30	TGTGCCTGGAGCCCGGACGGTAATCAGCCCCAGCATTTT	CAWSPDGNQPQHF
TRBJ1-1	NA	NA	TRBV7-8	TGTGCCAGCAACGCCCTCGAGCCTGGGAACACTGAAGCTTTCTTT	CASNALEPGNTEAFF
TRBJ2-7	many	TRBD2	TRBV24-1	TGTGCCACCAGTGATTCCGGGAGGGCCGGGGAGCAGTACTTC	CATSDSGRAGEQYF
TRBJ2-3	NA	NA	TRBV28	TGTGCCAGCAGTGCGGACTACCATACGCAGTATTTT	CASSADYHTQYF